The 20 T cell receptor beta chains listed next were all sequenced from one sample in a study of blood T cells in healthy people across ages. A sample-barcoded 5' primer and a J-beta primer mix were used in a second PCR of roughly 6 to 11 cycles. TCRdb called the 5' RACE reads again in MiXCR, with one record for every CDR3 protein. Of about 780,000 distinct CDR3 sequences listed, 46% are singletons. The sequencing input was blood. These receptors all come from a man older than 75 in good health.

This clonotype was picked up a small number of times. The chain recombines TRBV4-1 with TRBJ1-2; a weak D match, TRBD1 (6 bases). Germline assignment: CDR1 MGHRA and CDR2 YSYEKL. The CDR3 spans 14 residues. V was cut by 5 bases and J by 7 bases, with 17 bases left in between. CDR3 loop: CASSFGQSGLGYTF. The CDR3 DNA is TGCGCCAGCAGCTTCGGACAGAGTGGGCTTGGCTACACCTTC.

This clonotype came up a few times. This chain links TRBV4-2 with TRBJ2-7; 8 bases are a match to TRBD2. The CDR3 runs to 16 residues. Per germline, CDR1 LGHNA and CDR2 YNFKEQ. V dropped 0 bases and J dropped 1; count of bases not matched to a gene: 5. The CDR3 is CASSQDWASGSYEQYF. CDR3 DNA: TGTGCCAGCAGCCAAGATTGGGCTAGCGGGTCCTACGAGCAGTACTTC.

The chain links TRBV20-1 to TRBJ1-1, with TRBD1 matching over 8 bases. V lost 2 bases, J lost 3 bases, and 11 bases stayed unmatched. CDR3 size: 16 residues. Germline CDR1 DFQATT, CDR2 SNEGSKA (reference sequence). The CDR3 coding sequence is TGCAGTGCTAGAAACCCCAGGACAGGGACGGACACTGAAGCTTTCTTT. The encoded protein is CSARNPRTGTDTEAFF.

The chain is built from TRBV28 and TRBJ2-7; D may match TRBD1 or TRBD2 (5 bases each). V was shortened by 3 bases and J by 2 bases, with 11 bases between the two germline ends. The CDR3 extends over 14 amino acids. In germline, CDR1 is MDHEN, CDR2 SYDVKM. CDR3 nucleotide sequence: TGTGCCAGCAGTTTTACTGGGGACCCCTACGAGCAGTACTTC. Amino acids: CASSFTGDPYEQYF.

This clonotype was counted many times. The chain carries TRBV20-1 and TRBJ2-7; tentatively, D is TRBD2 (6 bases). In germline, CDR1 is DFQATT, CDR2 SNEGSKA (reference sequence). The CDR3 length is 13 residues. V dropped 4 bases and J dropped 4 bases, with 14 bases sitting between them. The CDR3 protein is CSAMTGVGYEQYF. CDR3 in DNA: TGCAGTGCTATGACGGGAGTAGGTTACGAGCAGTACTTC.

The gene calls are TRBV11-3 and TRBJ2-5, with 7 bases lining up with TRBD2. This CDR3 region has 18 residues. V lost 3 bases to trimming and J lost 4 bases; unmatched junction nucleotides: 17. From germline, CDR1 is SGHNT and CDR2 YENEEA. In DNA form, the CDR3 reads TGTGCCAGCAGCTTTCGATCCTCCGGGGGGAGATTAGGAGAGACCCAGTACTTC. Translating it yields CASSFRSSGGRLGETQYF. The whole variable domain, filled in from reference TRBV11-3 and TRBJ2-5, reads EAGVVQSPRYKIIEKKQPVAFWCNPISGHNTLYWYLQNLGQGPELLIRYENEEAVDDSQLPKDRFSAERLKGVDSTLKIQPAELGDSAVYLCASSFRSSGGRLGETQYFGPGTRLLVL.

This rearrangement joins TRBV24-1 to TRBJ2-1, with 8 bases matching TRBD2. V shed 5 bases, J shed 9 bases, and the junction held 11 bases outside the gene matches. CDR1 and CDR2 (germline): KGHDR, SFDVKD. This CDR3 is 15 amino acids long. The DNA of the CDR3 is TGTGCCACCAGTGTGTGGCGGGAGGAGGTGTTTGAGCAGTTCTTC. This sequence encodes CATSVWREEVFEQFF.

The chain couples TRBV5-1 to TRBJ2-5; no definite D call. Trimming removed 0 bases at V and 2 bases at J, with 11 bases between. This CDR3 spans 15 amino acids. Germline CDR1 is SGHRS and CDR2 is YFSETQ. The CDR3 sequence is CASSLGSRRQETQYF. CDR3 nucleotides: TGCGCCAGCAGCTTGGGGTCCAGGCGACAAGAGACCCAGTACTTC.

The table lists this clonotype with a few counts. The genes are TRBV5-4 and TRBJ2-5, with D possibly matching TRBD1 (5 bases). CDR3 length: 12 amino acids. Germline-derived CDR1 and CDR2 are SGHNT and YYREEE (reference sequence). Trimming shortened V by 2 bases and J by 4 bases, and 6 bases separated the two germline ends. The CDR3 region is CASSFDRETQYF. DNA for the CDR3: TGTGCCAGCAGCTTTGACAGAGAGACCCAGTACTTC.

This chain connects TRBV5-1 to TRBJ2-6; 7 bases fit TRBD1. Germline CDR1 SGHRS, CDR2 YFSETQ. V shed 4 bases, J shed 0 bases, and the junction held 7 bases outside the gene matches. The CDR3 contains 17 residues. The CDR3 bases are TGCGCCAGCAGCGTGACAGGGATATACTCTGGGGCCAACGTCCTGACTTTC. Amino acid sequence: CASSVTGIYSGANVLTF.

V and J are TRBV28 and TRBJ2-5; possible D gene TRBD2, 6 bases. The germline V gene has CDR1 MDHEN and CDR2 SYDVKM. V lost 3 bases to trimming and J lost 1 base, with 12 bases between them. There are 15 residues in the CDR3. The DNA of the CDR3 is TGTGCCAGCAGTTTGGTTGGAGGGTTCCAAGAGACCCAGTACTTC. This gives the protein CASSLVGGFQETQYF.

The rearrangement joins TRBV6-4 to TRBJ2-3, with 8 nucleotides matching TRBD2. Germline trimming cut 5 bases from V and 0 bases from J; bases unmatched to any gene: 16. Germline assignment: CDR1 MRHNA and CDR2 SNTAGT. The CDR3 is 19 residues long. The CDR3 region has the DNA TGTGCCAGCAGTCGTAGGGGGACTAGTTGGAACCCTAGCACAGATACGCAGTATTTT. This translates into CASSRRGTSWNPSTDTQYF.

This clonotype occurred many times. V usage is TRBV7-3 and J usage is TRBJ2-1; 8 bases are shared with TRBD2. This CDR3 spans 17 amino acids. With 1 base clipped from V and 0 bases from J, the junction kept 5 bases outside the gene matches. Germline loops: CDR1 SGHTA, CDR2 FQGTGA. Written as DNA, the CDR3 is TGTGCCAGCAGCTTAAGTCTAGCGGGTGACTCCTACAATGAGCAGTTCTTC. It codes for CASSLSLAGDSYNEQFF.

In its sample, this clonotype was seen many times. The V call is TRBV5-1, the J call TRBJ2-6, with unresolved D. Germline V gene data show CDR1 as SGHRS and CDR2 as YFSETQ. The length of the CDR3 is 15 residues. The V and J ends lost 0 bases and 4 bases respectively, with 8 bases between them. CDR3: CASSLEGLGANVLTF. CDR3 coding DNA: TGCGCCAGCAGCTTGGAAGGATTGGGGGCCAACGTCCTGACTTTC.

This chain uses TRBV7-9 with TRBJ2-3; possible D gene TRBD1, 5 bases. Trimming took 5 bases from V and 0 from J, leaving 9 bases between them. Germline V CDR1 and CDR2: SEHNR, FQNEAQ (reference sequence). The CDR3 covers 14 residues. CDR3: CASSMDTSTDTQYF. CDR3 DNA: TGTGCCAGCAGCATGGACACAAGCACAGATACGCAGTATTTT.

This clonotype has only one observation. The chain carries TRBV4-3 and TRBJ2-1; D ambiguous. Germline CDR1 LGHNA, CDR2 YSLEER. The CDR3 is 16 residues long. With 0 bases removed from V and 0 bases from J, the gap between germline ends came to 9 bases. CDR3: CASSQDLGSSYNEQFF. CDR3 nucleotide sequence: TGCGCCAGCAGCCAAGACTTAGGCAGCTCCTACAATGAGCAGTTCTTC.

This clonotype was recorded a few times. This chain's CDR3 is CASSRGGGSGNEQFF. The CDR3 DNA sequence: TGTGCCAGCAGCCGGGGAGGGGGTTCGGGCAATGAGCAGTTCTTC. The V gene is TRBV7-6, the J gene TRBJ2-1; TRBD2 might be the D (7 bases). CDR1 is SGHVS and CDR2 is FNYEAQ in the germline V gene. Trimming stripped 5 bases from V and 6 bases from J, with 17 bases between. CDR3 length: 15 residues.

A few counts support this clonotype. A clone one base away is much larger, so this may be a read error. The V and J genes are TRBV7-2 and TRBJ2-5, with 7 positions matching TRBD2. The CDR3 totals 14 residues. CDR1 and CDR2 from the germline V gene are SGHTA and FQGNSA. The V and J ends lost 3 bases and 11 bases, in that order; junction bases with no gene match: 12. The CDR3 here is CASSFAGVINEQYF. CDR3 bases: TGTGCCAGCAGCTTTGCGGGAGTAATCAATGAGCAGTACTTC.

The rearrangement joins TRBV5-6 to TRBJ2-3, with 9 bases aligning to TRBD2. The CDR3 runs 15 residues. CDR1 SGHDT and CDR2 YYEEEE come from the germline V gene. V was pared by 7 bases and J by 4 bases, with 10 bases of the junction left unmatched. The CDR3 DNA is TGTGCCAGCCTCGAGGCGGGAGGGAGCGCAGATACGCAGTATTTT. Translation: CASLEAGGSADTQYF.

The table lists this clonotype with a few counts. As DNA, the CDR3 is TGCAGCGTCGCACCAAAGACAGGGATGGAAGCTTTCTTT. This encodes CSVAPKTGMEAFF. The genes are TRBV29-1 and TRBJ1-1; 7 bases map to TRBD1. Germline CDR1 and CDR2: SQVTM and ANQGSEA. This CDR3 region has 13 residues. Germline trimming cut 6 bases from V and 8 bases from J; bases unmatched to any gene: 12.